This entry features one T cell receptor beta chain sequence. This entry is derived from a study of blood T cell repertoires in COVID-19. Study summary: Spain, Italy and the United States supplied samples that represented acute and convalescent COVID-19. Sources were T cells, B-cell-depleted T cells, or PBMCs; the material itself was cDNA or gDNA.

Germline CDR1 reads MDHEN; CDR2 reads SYDVKM. CDR3 length: 15 amino acids. V was clipped by 7 bases and J by 1 base; unmatched bases: 7. In the authors' workflow: For nucleated cells, counts were estimated from reference gene primer amplification. Clones were sequenced by immunoSEQ multiplex PCR, and TCRdb holds only the in-frame ones, with some missing. V, J and clone size are those of that table, while D and trimming were read from the DNA. The table lists about 250,000 clones, roughly 88% of them singletons, with under 2.5% in the top ten. The chain carries TRBV28 and TRBJ2-1, with 7 bases aligning to TRBD1. This clonotype was sampled from a woman aged 40 to 50 who had recovered from COVID-19. Sequencing was done on a sample of peripheral blood. The CDR3 reads CASKLPGGSYNEQFF. In DNA, the CDR3 is TGTGCCAGCAAACTCCCAGGGGGATCCTACAATGAGCAGTTCTTC.